A single sample gave rise to the 29 T cell receptor beta chains below, sequenced in a study of CD8+CD57+ T cells in acquired aplastic anemia. CDR3 and TCR beta VDJ profiling relied on a genomic DNA template. TCRdb redid the calling of the reads with MiXCR, one entry per CDR3 protein. The table lists 75,000 to 80,000 distinct CDR3 sequences, 55% to 75% of them singletons, with 70% to 90% in the top ten. Patients sequenced had flow cytometry evidence of CD8+CD57+ cell expansion. Sequenced sample: sorted CD4+, CD8+, or CD8+CD57+ T cells (not recorded which) from PBMCs. Receptors were obtained from a human donor with aplastic anemia.

The chain recombines TRBV19 with TRBJ2-7; TRBD2 matches 7 bases. CDR3 length: 15 residues. Germline-derived CDR1 and CDR2 are LNHDA and SQIVND (reference sequence). V lost 3 bases and J lost 0; bases outside the gene matches: 5. This chain's CDR3 is CASSISSGSSYEQYF. CDR3 nucleotide sequence: TGTGCCAGTAGTATCTCTAGCGGAAGCTCCTACGAGCAGTACTTC. Complete variable domain (other parts from reference TRBV19 and TRBJ2-7): DGGITQSPKYLFRKEGQNVTLSCEQNLNHDAMYWYRQDPGQGLRLIYYSQIVNDFQKGDIAEGYSVSREKKESFPLTVTSAQKNPTAFYLCASSISSGSSYEQYFGPGTRLTVT.

The CDR3 reads CASSLEDGLNTEAFF. The CDR3 region has the DNA TGCGCCAGCAGCTTGGAGGACGGCCTGAACACTGAAGCTTTCTTT. The chain is built from TRBV5-1 and TRBJ1-1; D is uncertain. The CDR3 sequence is 15 residues long. The V gene's germline CDR1 is SGHRS and CDR2 YFSETQ. Trimming cost V 0 bases and J 0 bases, with 9 bases left between them.

The chain links TRBV7-6 to TRBJ2-2; D gene unclear. The CDR3 is 13 residues long. V gave up 5 bases and J gave up 4 bases, with 8 bases separating them. In germline, CDR1 is SGHVS, CDR2 FNYEAQ. As DNA, the CDR3 is TGTGCCAGCAGCCCGCGGAGCACCGGGGAGCTGTTTTTT. This translates into CASSPRSTGELFF. Combining the CDR3 with reference TRBV7-6 and TRBJ2-2 gives the whole variable domain GAGVSQSPRYKVTKRGQDVALRCDPISGHVSLYWYRQALGQGPEFLTYFNYEAQQDKSGLPNDRFSAERPEGSISTLTIQRTEQRDSAMYRCASSPRSTGELFFGEGSRLTVL.

The chain carries TRBV5-4 and TRBJ2-1; TRBD2 is a possible D gene (6 bases). Germline-derived CDR1 and CDR2 are SGHNT and YYREEE (reference sequence). This CDR3 is 16 amino acids long. Between the trimmed V and J ends, which lost 0 bases and 6 bases, there was a span of 16 bases. CDR3 sequence: CASSLARGVGGNEQFF. The DNA for the CDR3 is TGTGCCAGCAGCTTGGCCCGCGGGGTTGGCGGCAATGAGCAGTTCTTC.

This chain links TRBV25-1 with TRBJ2-4; D might be TRBD1 (6 bases). The DNA end is more similar to TRBJ2-7, so the J call may be wrong. The germline gives CDR1 MGHDK, CDR2 SYGVNS. This CDR3 region has 14 residues. The CDR3 DNA is TGTGCCAGCAGTCTTGAAGGGACAACCTACGAGCAGTACTTC. Amino acids: CASSLEGTTYEQYF.

The rearrangement links TRBV4-2 to TRBJ2-7, with 8 bases lining up with TRBD2. J gave up 3 bases and V 0 bases, and 4 bases lay outside the gene matches. Germline CDR1 reads LGHNA; CDR2 reads YNFKEQ. This CDR3 contains 15 residues. CDR3 bases: TGTGCCAGCAGCCAAGAGAATAGCGGGGTCTACGAGCAGTACTTC. This encodes CASSQENSGVYEQYF.

J is TRBJ1-5 and V is TRBV20-1, with 7 bases aligning to TRBD1. This CDR3 is built from 14 residues. From germline, CDR1 is DFQATT and CDR2 SNEGSKA (reference sequence). The ends lost 1 base at V and 9 bases at J; junction bases unmatched: 9. This CDR3 is CSARGDTGEGPQHF. The CDR3 nucleotides read TGCAGTGCTAGAGGTGATACAGGGGAAGGGCCCCAGCATTTT.

The genes are TRBV2 and TRBJ1-6; D gene uncertain. V was pared by 4 bases and J by 14 bases, with 9 bases between. The germline gives CDR1 SNHLY, CDR2 FYNNEI. This CDR3 has 11 amino acids. CDR3 residues: CASSVGRSLHF. CDR3 DNA sequence: TGTGCCAGCAGTGTCGGGAGGTCCCTCCACTTT.

The chain is built from TRBV10-3 and TRBJ2-3; 11 bases align to TRBD2. Germline values: CDR1 ENHRY, CDR2 SYGVKD. V shed 6 bases and J 1 base; nucleotides not matched to a gene: 6. The CDR3 has 16 residues. The CDR3 spells CAIRAGLADRTDTQYF. CDR3 in DNA: TGTGCCATCAGAGCGGGACTAGCGGACCGCACAGATACGCAGTATTTT.

The chain uses TRBV4-2 and TRBJ2-7; 8 positions match TRBD1. This CDR3 has 14 amino acids. The J segment lost 3 bases and the V segment lost 5 bases, leaving 6 bases of the junction unmatched. In germline, CDR1 is LGHNA, CDR2 YNFKEQ. The CDR3 loop is CASSLAGQGYEQYF. For the CDR3, the DNA is TGTGCCAGCAGCTTAGCCGGACAGGGCTACGAGCAGTACTTC.

This clonotype has a handful of counts. The chain combines TRBV7-9 with TRBJ2-7; D remains unclear. Germline CDR1 SEHNR, CDR2 FQNEAQ (reference sequence). V gave up 10 bases and J gave up 1 base, with 14 bases separating them. The CDR3 length is 13 residues. The CDR3 bases are TGTGCCACCTCTAACCGACAATCCTACGAGCAGTACTTC. Its protein product is CATSNRQSYEQYF.

The chain carries TRBV15 and TRBJ2-7, with 9 bases identical to TRBD1. CDR3 size: 15 residues. Germline CDR1 reads LNHNV; CDR2 reads YYDKDF (reference sequence). The V gene end was trimmed by 1 base and the J gene end by 6 bases; junction bases not matched to a gene: 7. The CDR3 loop reads CATSRVGGTGREQYF. Written as DNA, the CDR3 is TGTGCCACCAGCAGAGTAGGTGGGACAGGGCGCGAGCAGTACTTC.

The chain couples TRBV19 to TRBJ2-3; maybe TRBD1 (6 bases). V was pared by 8 bases and J by 6 bases, with 18 bases between. The length of the CDR3 is 14 residues. CDR1 and CDR2 (germline): LNHDA, SQIVND (reference sequence). The CDR3 DNA is TGTGCCAGTGGGTTGGGACACCCCCCCGATACGCAGTATTTT. Amino acid sequence: CASGLGHPPDTQYF.

With regard to this clonotype: A read error may account for a junction end that differs from germline. The V call is TRBV2, the J call TRBJ2-1; 7 bases are shared with TRBD2. Germline loops: CDR1 SNHLY, CDR2 FYNNEI. CDR3 length: 16 residues. DNA of the CDR3: TGTGCCAGCAGTGATAAAGGCGGGAGCTTATACAATGGGCAGTTCTTC. Its protein is CASSDKGGSLYNGQFF.

Concerning this clonotype itself: The junction departs from germline at one end; a sequencing error may be responsible. The genes are TRBV5-6 and TRBJ1-1; D is unclear. This CDR3 is 12 amino acids long. CDR1 is SGHDT and CDR2 is YYEEEE in the germline V gene. The CDR3 loop reads CANSSGRDGAFF. The CDR3, as DNA: TGTGCCAACAGCTCCGGTAGGGATGGAGCTTTCTTT.

This clonotype was seen a handful of times. V is TRBV20-1 and J is TRBJ2-7, with no clear D. V shed 1 base and J shed 7 bases, with 17 bases lying between them. Germline V CDR1 and CDR2: DFQATT, SNEGSKA (reference sequence). This CDR3 has 14 amino acids. The CDR3 here is CSARGTEGDWEQYF. CDR3 in DNA: TGCAGTGCTAGAGGGACGGAAGGAGACTGGGAGCAGTACTTC.

The genes are TRBV7-6 and TRBJ2-5; 8 positions agree with TRBD2. Germline values: CDR1 SGHVS, CDR2 FNYEAQ. This CDR3 is built from 14 residues. The V segment lost 4 bases and the J segment 5 bases; nucleotides outside the gene matches: 6. The CDR3 here is CASSSIAGLETQYF. In DNA form, the CDR3 reads TGTGCCAGCAGCTCTATAGCGGGGTTGGAGACCCAGTACTTC.

The V and J genes are TRBV2 and TRBJ2-1; no clear D gene. CDR1 SNHLY and CDR2 FYNNEI come from the germline V gene. CDR3 length: 14 residues. The ends were cut back, 1 base at V and 4 bases at J, with 8 bases in the middle. The CDR3 reads CASSEVAGYNEQFF. The CDR3 DNA sequence: TGTGCCAGCAGTGAAGTGGCTGGATACAATGAGCAGTTCTTC.

This sequence joins TRBV19 and TRBJ1-5; no reliable D call. The V end lost 3 bases, the J end lost 5 bases, and 5 bases lay between the germline ends. This CDR3 region has 12 residues. Germline loops: CDR1 LNHDA, CDR2 SQIVND (reference sequence). The CDR3 is CASSIWDQPQHF. The CDR3 DNA reads as TGTGCCAGTAGTATTTGGGATCAGCCCCAGCATTTT.

The chain links TRBV15 to TRBJ1-3; D not certain. CDR1 is LNHNV and CDR2 is YYDKDF in the germline V gene (reference sequence). The CDR3 runs to 15 residues. V lost 3 bases to trimming and J lost 9 bases, with 18 bases between them. This CDR3 reads CATSSRRHRVGTIYF. CDR3 DNA sequence: TGTGCCACCAGCAGCCGGAGACACCGAGTAGGCACCATATATTTT.

The gene calls are TRBV11-2 and TRBJ1-1; no clear D gene. Trimming left V 0 bases short and J 4 bases short, with 21 bases between. This CDR3 contains 18 residues. Germline V gene data show CDR1 as SGHAT and CDR2 as FQNNGV. The CDR3 nucleotides read TGTGCCAGCAGCTTAGATCAATCGGTATCCGGGATAGGCACTGAAGCTTTCTTT. This encodes CASSLDQSVSGIGTEAFF.

The chain carries TRBV29-1 and TRBJ2-7; D gene ambiguous. Germline values: CDR1 SQVTM, CDR2 ANQGSEA. The CDR3 runs to 12 residues. V lost 3 bases and J lost 4, with 10 bases in between. CDR3 protein: CSVDGDRYEQYF. The DNA of the CDR3 is TGCAGCGTTGATGGGGATCGGTACGAGCAGTACTTC.

V and J are TRBV29-1 and TRBJ1-2; unclear D gene. The V gene lost 6 bases and the J gene lost 6 bases, with 17 bases spanning the gap. The CDR3 length is 13 residues. Germline values: CDR1 SQVTM, CDR2 ANQGSEA. The CDR3 sequence is CSVVFPIVNGYTF. Here the CDR3 DNA reads TGCAGCGTCGTGTTCCCCATCGTTAATGGCTACACCTTC.

This clonotype came up many times. The genes are TRBV7-9 and TRBJ2-7; no clear D gene. Between the trimmed V and J ends, which lost 6 bases and 5 bases, there was a span of 11 bases. Germline V gene sequence: CDR1 SEHNR, CDR2 FQNEAQ (reference sequence). The CDR3 runs to 12 residues. CDR3 sequence: CASSLSGNEQYF. CDR3 nucleotide sequence: TGTGCCAGCAGTTTATCGGGCAACGAGCAGTACTTC.

The chain combines TRBV5-1 with TRBJ2-5, with 8 bases matching TRBD2. This CDR3 has 15 residues. CDR1 SGHRS and CDR2 YFSETQ come from the germline V gene. J was trimmed by 5 bases and V by 4 bases; bases with no gene match: 10. The CDR3 reads CASSGSGGGGETQYF. The CDR3 DNA reads as TGCGCCAGCAGCGGAAGCGGGGGAGGCGGGGAGACCCAGTACTTC.

The genes are TRBV4-2 and TRBJ1-1; D is undetermined. CDR1 and CDR2 from the germline V gene are LGHNA and YNFKEQ. Trimming shortened V by 1 base and J by 3 bases, and 9 bases separated the two germline ends. This CDR3 is 14 amino acids long. The CDR3 loop reads CASSQAVSYTEAFF. For the CDR3, the DNA is TGTGCCAGCAGCCAAGCTGTGAGTTACACTGAAGCTTTCTTT.

Regarding this clonotype: Relative to the germline gene, one junction end is altered; a read error may explain this. The J gene is TRBJ2-7, the V gene TRBV7-3; 7 bases agree with TRBD2. Germline CDR1 SGHTA, CDR2 FQGTGA. The CDR3 length is 12 residues. This chain's CDR3 is CASKGLGYEQYF. As DNA, the CDR3 is TGCGCCAGCAAAGGACTAGGCTACGAGCAGTACTTC.

This clonotype turned up a few times. The rearrangement uses TRBV7-9 and TRBJ2-1; D not certain. The V and J ends lost 5 bases and 8 bases respectively, with 10 bases between them. The CDR3 runs 12 residues. Per germline, CDR1 SEHNR and CDR2 FQNEAQ (reference sequence). Here the CDR3 reads CASSLGTDEQFF. In nucleotides, the CDR3 is TGTGCCAGCAGCCTCGGAACAGATGAGCAGTTCTTC.

This rearrangement joins TRBV7-9 to TRBJ1-1; no reliable D call. Germline CDR1 SEHNR, CDR2 FQNEAQ (reference sequence). This CDR3 is built from 11 residues. CDR3 bases: TGTGTGGACGACCAAAGCACTGAAGCTTTCTTT. It codes for CVDDQSTEAFF.